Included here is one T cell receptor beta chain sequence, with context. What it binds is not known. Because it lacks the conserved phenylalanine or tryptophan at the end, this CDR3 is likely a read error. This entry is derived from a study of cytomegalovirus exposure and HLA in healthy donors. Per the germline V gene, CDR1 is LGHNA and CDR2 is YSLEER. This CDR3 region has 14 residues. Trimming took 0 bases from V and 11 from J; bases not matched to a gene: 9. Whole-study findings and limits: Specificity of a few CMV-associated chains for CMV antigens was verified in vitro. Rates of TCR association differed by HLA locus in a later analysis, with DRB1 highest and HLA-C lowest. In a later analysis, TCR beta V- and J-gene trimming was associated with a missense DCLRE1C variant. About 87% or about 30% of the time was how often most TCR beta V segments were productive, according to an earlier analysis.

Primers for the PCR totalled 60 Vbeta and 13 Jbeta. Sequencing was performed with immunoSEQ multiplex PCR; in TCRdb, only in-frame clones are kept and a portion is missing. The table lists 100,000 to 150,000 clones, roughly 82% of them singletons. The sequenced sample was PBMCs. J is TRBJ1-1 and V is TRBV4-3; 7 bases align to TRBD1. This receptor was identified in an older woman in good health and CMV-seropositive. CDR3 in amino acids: CASSQDRQGGVAFS. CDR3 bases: TGCGCCAGCAGCCAAGATCGCCAGGGGGGAGTCGCTTTCTCT.